Included here is one TCR beta chain sequence, with context. Its antigen is unknown. The source of the sample is a study of cytomegalovirus exposure and HLA in healthy donors. Study background: From HLA-typed donors, an early data release held approximately 85 million unique TCRs.

The PCR was carried out with 60 Vbeta primers and 13 Jbeta primers. Profiled with immunoSEQ multiplex PCR; TCRdb holds only in-frame clones, not every one. The sample has tens of thousands of clones, approximately 80% seen once; the top ten hold 7.5% to 9%. Study observations and caveats: TCR beta V- and J-gene trimming, according to a later analysis, was linked to a missense DCLRE1C variant. On later analysis, the bulk of CMV-associated TCR beta chains appeared to be HLA-restricted. TCR beta chains numbering some 150 were designated cytomegalovirus-associated.

CDR3 length equals 16 residues. V was pared by 5 bases and J by 10 bases, with 13 bases of the junction left unmatched. Germline V CDR1 and CDR2: SGHVS, FQNEAQ. This receptor was obtained from a man aged 18 to 35 in good health and CMV-seropositive. Sequencing was done on a sample of PBMCs. This chain uses TRBV7-8 with TRBJ2-3, with 12 bases lining up with TRBD2. CDR3 amino acids: CASSTRWLAGGQAQYF. CDR3 coding DNA: TGTGCCAGCAGCACCAGGTGGCTAGCGGGAGGGCAGGCGCAGTATTTT.